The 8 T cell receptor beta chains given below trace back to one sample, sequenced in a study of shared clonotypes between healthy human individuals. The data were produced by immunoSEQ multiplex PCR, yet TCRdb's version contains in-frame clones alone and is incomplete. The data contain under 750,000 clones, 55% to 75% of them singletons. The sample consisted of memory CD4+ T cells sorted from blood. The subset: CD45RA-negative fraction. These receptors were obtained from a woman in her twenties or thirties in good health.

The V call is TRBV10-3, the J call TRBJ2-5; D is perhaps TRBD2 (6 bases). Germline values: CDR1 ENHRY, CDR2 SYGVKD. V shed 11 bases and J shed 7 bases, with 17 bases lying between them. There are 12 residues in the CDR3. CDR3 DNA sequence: TGTGCCTCTGGGACTGGAGAAGGGACCCAGTACTTC. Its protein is CASGTGEGTQYF.

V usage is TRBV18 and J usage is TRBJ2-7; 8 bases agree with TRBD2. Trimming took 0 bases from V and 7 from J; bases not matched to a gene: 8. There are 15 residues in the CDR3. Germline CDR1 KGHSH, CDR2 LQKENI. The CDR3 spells CASSPPGLVGFEQYF. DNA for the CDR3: TGTGCCAGCTCACCACCGGGACTAGTTGGTTTTGAGCAGTACTTC.

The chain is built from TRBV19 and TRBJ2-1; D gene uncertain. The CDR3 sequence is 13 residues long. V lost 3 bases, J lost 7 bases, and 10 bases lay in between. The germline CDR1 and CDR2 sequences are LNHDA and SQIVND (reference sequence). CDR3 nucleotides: TGTGCCAGTAGTATCGTTGGAACTAATGAGCAGTTCTTC. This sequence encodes CASSIVGTNEQFF.

The CDR3 reads CASARGNSNQPQHF. As DNA, the CDR3 is TGTGCCAGCGCGAGGGGAAATAGCAATCAGCCCCAGCATTTT. The chain joins TRBV6-1 to TRBJ1-5; a weak D match, TRBD1 (5 bases). Trimming cost V 8 bases and J 0 bases, with 11 bases left between them. The germline V gene encodes CDR1 MNHNS and CDR2 SASEGT. The CDR3 is made up of 14 amino acids.

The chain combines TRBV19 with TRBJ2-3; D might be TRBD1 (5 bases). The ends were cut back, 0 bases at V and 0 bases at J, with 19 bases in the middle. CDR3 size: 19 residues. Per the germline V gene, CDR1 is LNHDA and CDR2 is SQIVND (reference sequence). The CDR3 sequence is CASSIDPKMRTPSTDTQYF. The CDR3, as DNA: TGTGCCAGTAGTATAGATCCTAAAATGAGGACACCAAGCACAGATACGCAGTATTTT.

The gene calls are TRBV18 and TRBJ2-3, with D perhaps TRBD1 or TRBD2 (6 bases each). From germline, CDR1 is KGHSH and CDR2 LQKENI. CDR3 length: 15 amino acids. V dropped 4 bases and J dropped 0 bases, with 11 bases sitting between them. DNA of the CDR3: TGTGCCAGCTCACTCACAGGGACTAGCACAGATACGCAGTATTTT. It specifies CASSLTGTSTDTQYF.

The CDR3 region is CASSSDSGGQGYEQYF. The DNA for the CDR3 is TGCGCCAGCAGCTCCGACAGTGGGGGACAGGGCTACGAGCAGTACTTC. The chain combines TRBV5-1 with TRBJ2-7; 9 bases match TRBD1. Germline V gives CDR1 SGHRS, CDR2 YFSETQ. Trimming at V came to 3 bases and at J to 3 bases, leaving 10 bases not matched to a gene. The CDR3 is made up of 16 amino acids.

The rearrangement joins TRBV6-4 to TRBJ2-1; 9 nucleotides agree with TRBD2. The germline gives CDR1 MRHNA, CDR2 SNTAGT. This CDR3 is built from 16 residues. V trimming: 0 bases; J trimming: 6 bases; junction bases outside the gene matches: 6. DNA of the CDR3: TGTGCCAGCAGTGACTCACCCGGGACTAGCAGCAATGAGCAGTTCTTC. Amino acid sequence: CASSDSPGTSSNEQFF.